This T cell receptor (beta chain) was retrieved from a study of cytomegalovirus exposure and HLA in healthy donors. Findings and caveats of the study: Later findings reportedly placed an Asian-associated ancestry cluster below the approximately 670-donor mean for N-insertions. In an earlier analysis, in around 590 donors, most V segments appeared productive either ~87% or ~30% of the time.

This clone was found a few times. What it binds is unknown. PCR primers comprised 60 Vbeta and 13 Jbeta primers. Assay used: immunoSEQ multiplex PCR; TCRdb lists only in-frame clones, some missing. The sample includes 150,000 to 200,000 clones, around 76% of them seen just once. The CDR3 consists of 14 residues. Deletions cut 0 bases from V and 2 bases from J, with 8 bases between. Germline loops: CDR1 SGHRS, CDR2 YFSETQ. The chain joins TRBV5-1 to TRBJ1-2, with D perhaps matching TRBD1 (5 bases). The sequenced sample was PBMCs. The receptor was derived from a female donor in good health and CMV-seronegative. CDR3 region: CASSLAGVNYGYTF. In DNA, the CDR3 is TGCGCCAGCAGCTTGGCGGGGGTAAACTATGGCTACACCTTC.